The rows below give T cell receptor beta chains drawn from one sample of a study of OX40 agonist ivuxolimab in advanced cancers. Assay used: immunoSEQ multiplex PCR; TCRdb lists only in-frame clones, some missing. Altogether tens of thousands of clones are present, 65% to 90% being singletons, with the ten largest covering approximately 0.54%. This sample comprised CD4+ or CD8+ T cells sorted from blood, obtained in a trial of the OX40 agonist ivuxolimab. Receptors originate from an adult with an advanced solid tumor such as melanoma, head and neck, liver or kidney cancer. Each CDR3 is given with its conserved first and last residue. D genes are given only for firm matches. Clone size is not always given. Where it is, it says once, few, many or a class for expanded clones.

d_call	clone_size	j_call	v_call	cdr3_nt	cdr3_aa
-	-	TRBJ2-5	TRBV5-4	TGTGCCAGCAGCCCAGGAGCGGGTCAAGAGACCCAGTACTTC	CASSPGAGQETQYF
TRBD1	-	TRBJ1-5	TRBV30	TGTGCCTGGAGTAGGGGGCATAGGGATCAGCCCCAGCATTTT	CAWSRGHRDQPQHF
TRBD2	-	TRBJ2-3	TRBV6-5	TGTGCCAGCAGCCCTGTTGGGACTAGCTTCAATACGCAGTATTTT	CASSPVGTSFNTQYF
-	-	TRBJ2-2	TRBV9	TGTGCCAGCAGCTCCGGGATTATGGCGGGGGAGCTGTTTTTT	CASSSGIMAGELFF
TRBD2	-	TRBJ2-1	TRBV4-3	TGCGCCAGCAGCCAAAGGACTAGCGGTTACAATGAGCAGTTCTTC	CASSQRTSGYNEQFF
TRBD1	-	TRBJ2-5	TRBV5-1	TGCGCCAGCAGCCCAAGACAGGGGCAAGGAGAGACCCAGTACTTC	CASSPRQGQGETQYF
-	-	TRBJ2-3	TRBV18	TGTGCCAGCTCACCACGGGGGGCAGATACGCAGTATTTT	CASSPRGADTQYF
-	-	TRBJ2-7	TRBV11-2	TGTGCCAGCAGCCGATGGCTGTACGAGCAGTACTTC	CASSRWLYEQYF
TRBD2	-	TRBJ2-7	TRBV6-6	TGTGCCAGCAGCCGGACTAGCAGCACCCACGAGCAGTACTTC	CASSRTSSTHEQYF
-	-	TRBJ2-3	TRBV19	TGTTCTTCTTCGGCTCGAGCGATCACAGATACGCAGTATTTT	CSSSARAITDTQYF
-	-	TRBJ2-2	TRBV5-8	TGTGCCAGCAGCTCAAGAAGGACAGCGAACACCGGGGAGCTGTTTTTT	CASSSRRTANTGELFF
TRBD1	-	TRBJ1-4	TRBV28	TGTGCCAGCAGCCCCGGGACAGGGAACGAAAAACTGTTTTTT	CASSPGTGNEKLFF
-	-	TRBJ2-1	TRBV7-2	TGTGCCAGCAGCTCACCTCCCAACAATGAGCAGTTCTTC	CASSSPPNNEQFF
-	few	TRBJ1-5	TRBV10-1	TGCGCCAGCAGTGAGTCGAATCCTGGGGGACAGCCCCAGCATTTT	CASSESNPGGQPQHF
TRBD2	-	TRBJ2-3	TRBV6-5	TGTGCCAGCAGGACTAGCGGGGGGGCAGATACGCAGTATTTT	CASRTSGGADTQYF
TRBD2	-	TRBJ2-3	TRBV14	TGTGCCAGCAGCCAACTCGGGGCTGCGGGGGGCACAGATACGCAGTATTTT	CASSQLGAAGGTDTQYF